A selection of T cell receptor beta chains follows, all from one sample in a study of cytomegalovirus exposure and HLA in healthy donors. Here immunoSEQ multiplex PCR was the method, and the copy in TCRdb shows in-frame clones only, minus some. The sample comprises over 150,000 clones, 77% of which are singletons, and about 2.6% rests with the top ten. Sequenced sample: PBMCs. Source of these receptors: a woman in her 40s in good health and CMV-seropositive. Each CDR3 is given with its conserved first and last residue. Fields, in order: CDR3 DNA, CDR3 protein, D gene, V gene, J gene, clone size. A D gene is named only where the DNA matches it firmly. Clone size is not always given. Where it is, it says once, few, many or a class for expanded clones.

CDR3 DNA: TGTGCCAGCAGCTCGGGACAGAGCGACTTCACAGATACGCAGTATTTT
CDR3 protein: CASSSGQSDFTDTQYF
D gene: TRBD1
V gene: TRBV7-9
J gene: TRBJ2-3
clone size: .

CDR3 DNA: TGTGCCAGCACCATGGGAGTGTCGGAAGAGACCCAGTACTTC
CDR3 protein: CASTMGVSEETQYF
D gene: .
V gene: TRBV7-9
J gene: TRBJ2-5
clone size: .

CDR3 DNA: TGTGCCAGCAGCCAAAGTGCGGGTTTAATGAACACTGAAGCTTTCTTT
CDR3 protein: CASSQSAGLMNTEAFF
D gene: .
V gene: TRBV7-2
J gene: TRBJ1-1
clone size: .

CDR3 DNA: TGCGCCAGCAGCCGGGACAGTAGTAACGAGCAGTACTTC
CDR3 protein: CASSRDSSNEQYF
D gene: TRBD1
V gene: TRBV5-1
J gene: TRBJ2-7
clone size: .

CDR3 DNA: TGTGCCAGCAGCACTAGACTAGCGGGAGGTCGGGATACGCAGTATTTT
CDR3 protein: CASSTRLAGGRDTQYF
D gene: TRBD2
V gene: TRBV5-6
J gene: TRBJ2-3
clone size: .

CDR3 DNA: TGTGCCAGCGGCGGGACTCCTAATCAGCCCCAGCATTTT
CDR3 protein: CASGGTPNQPQHF
D gene: .
V gene: TRBV19
J gene: TRBJ1-5
clone size: .

CDR3 DNA: TGTGCCTGGCGTGGGGCAGGGGCTAATCAGCCCCAGCATTTT
CDR3 protein: CAWRGAGANQPQHF
D gene: .
V gene: TRBV30
J gene: TRBJ1-5
clone size: .

CDR3 DNA: TGTGCCAGCAGCTTAGACCGGGGTACCGGGGAGCTGTTTTTT
CDR3 protein: CASSLDRGTGELFF
D gene: .
V gene: TRBV7-2
J gene: TRBJ2-2
clone size: .

CDR3 DNA: TGTGCCAGCAGCTTGTTCAGCGGGAGACAAGAGACCCAGTACTTC
CDR3 protein: CASSLFSGRQETQYF
D gene: TRBD2
V gene: TRBV7-2
J gene: TRBJ2-5
clone size: .

CDR3 DNA: TGTGCCATCAGTGAGTCGATGGTGAGACAAAACTATGGCTACACCTTC
CDR3 protein: CAISESMVRQNYGYTF
D gene: .
V gene: TRBV10-3
J gene: TRBJ1-2
clone size: .

CDR3 DNA: TGTGCCAGTAGTAGGCTAGCGGGAGGGAATGAGCAGTTCTTC
CDR3 protein: CASSRLAGGNEQFF
D gene: TRBD2
V gene: TRBV19
J gene: TRBJ2-1
clone size: few

CDR3 DNA: TGTGCCAGCGGTAAGGCCCCCGGGGCTAACTATGGCTACACCTTC
CDR3 protein: CASGKAPGANYGYTF
D gene: .
V gene: TRBV2
J gene: TRBJ1-2
clone size: .

CDR3 DNA: TGTGCCAGCAGCGTCGAGGACAGCTCTGGCTACACCTTC
CDR3 protein: CASSVEDSSGYTF
D gene: .
V gene: TRBV9
J gene: TRBJ1-2
clone size: .

CDR3 DNA: TGCGCCAGCAGCCCGATTCAAGGACAGGGGGTGACCTACGAGCAGTACTTC
CDR3 protein: CASSPIQGQGVTYEQYF
D gene: TRBD1
V gene: TRBV4-1
J gene: TRBJ2-7
clone size: .

CDR3 DNA: TGTGCCAGCAGCTTAGTTCGGACAGCCTACACAGATACGCAGTATTTT
CDR3 protein: CASSLVRTAYTDTQYF
D gene: .
V gene: TRBV7-2
J gene: TRBJ2-3
clone size: few

CDR3 DNA: TGTGCCAGCTCCCATCCGTCAGCAGGCAAAAACATTCAGTACTTC
CDR3 protein: CASSHPSAGKNIQYF
D gene: .
V gene: TRBV18
J gene: TRBJ2-4
clone size: .

CDR3 DNA: TGTGCCAGCAGCCGCGACGGGCTAGCGGGAGGACCTCACACAGATACGCAGTATTTT
CDR3 protein: CASSRDGLAGGPHTDTQYF
D gene: TRBD2
V gene: TRBV11-2
J gene: TRBJ2-3
clone size: .

CDR3 DNA: TGTGCCAGTACGGAGGGGCGCCCCAAGGCCTTGTCAAGAAGGCATATCAATCAGCCCCAGCATTTT
CDR3 protein: CASTEGRPKALSRRHINQPQHF
D gene: .
V gene: TRBV19
J gene: TRBJ1-5
clone size: .

CDR3 DNA: TGCAGCGTTGGACTAGCGGGTAAAGGAACCCAGTACTTC
CDR3 protein: CSVGLAGKGTQYF
D gene: TRBD2
V gene: TRBV29-1
J gene: TRBJ2-5
clone size: .

CDR3 DNA: TGCGCCAGCAGCCAGAGCGGGGGCACAGATACGCAGTATTTT
CDR3 protein: CASSQSGGTDTQYF
D gene: TRBD2
V gene: TRBV4-3
J gene: TRBJ2-3
clone size: .

CDR3 DNA: TGTGCCATCAGTGATCTCGGGACAGTCCAGAGGTACACCTTC
CDR3 protein: CAISDLGTVQRYTF
D gene: TRBD1
V gene: TRBV10-3
J gene: TRBJ1-2
clone size: .

CDR3 DNA: TGTGCCAGCACCCAGGGGAGTGTAGGGGATGAAAAACTGTTTTTT
CDR3 protein: CASTQGSVGDEKLFF
D gene: .
V gene: TRBV6-5
J gene: TRBJ1-4
clone size: .

CDR3 DNA: TGTGCCAGCAGCCGTAACAGGGAGAGCAATCAGCCCCAGCATTTT
CDR3 protein: CASSRNRESNQPQHF
D gene: .
V gene: TRBV6-5
J gene: TRBJ1-5
clone size: .

CDR3 DNA: TGTGCCAGCAGTACCCGGACTAGCGGGAGTGCAGATACGCAGTATTTT
CDR3 protein: CASSTRTSGSADTQYF
D gene: TRBD2
V gene: TRBV27
J gene: TRBJ2-3
clone size: .

CDR3 DNA: TGTGCCAGCAGTTACTCGACAGAGAACACTGAAGCTTTCTTT
CDR3 protein: CASSYSTENTEAFF
D gene: .
V gene: TRBV6-5
J gene: TRBJ1-1
clone size: .

CDR3 DNA: TGTGCCAGCTCACCAGAGGGCTCTGGGGCCAACGTCCTGACTTTC
CDR3 protein: CASSPEGSGANVLTF
D gene: .
V gene: TRBV18
J gene: TRBJ2-6
clone size: .

CDR3 DNA: TGTGCCAGCAGCTTAGTGCCGGGGGCCTACGAGCAGTACTTC
CDR3 protein: CASSLVPGAYEQYF
D gene: .
V gene: TRBV11-3
J gene: TRBJ2-7
clone size: .

CDR3 DNA: TGTGCCAGCAGGCTGCAGGGAGGGACCGGGGCTTTCTTT
CDR3 protein: CASRLQGGTGAFF
D gene: .
V gene: TRBV2
J gene: TRBJ1-1
clone size: .

CDR3 DNA: TGTGCCAGCAGGAAACTTACCGGGGAGCTGTTTTTT
CDR3 protein: CASRKLTGELFF
D gene: .
V gene: TRBV7-6
J gene: TRBJ2-2
clone size: .

CDR3 DNA: TGTGCCAGCAGCTTAGCAGGACAGGGCATATTTGGAAACACCATATATTTT
CDR3 protein: CASSLAGQGIFGNTIYF
D gene: TRBD1
V gene: TRBV7-2
J gene: TRBJ1-3
clone size: few

CDR3 DNA: TGTGCCAGCACCATCGACCAGGGAACCTACAATGAGCAGTTCTTC
CDR3 protein: CASTIDQGTYNEQFF
D gene: .
V gene: TRBV5-4
J gene: TRBJ2-1
clone size: .

CDR3 DNA: TGTGCCAGCAGGGGGGGGAACAGGGGGCGGGCTTTCTTT
CDR3 protein: CASRGGNRGRAFF
D gene: TRBD1
V gene: TRBV7-2
J gene: TRBJ1-1
clone size: .

CDR3 DNA: TGTGCCAGCAGCTTTGGTCTAGCACACCCAGATACGCAGTATTTT
CDR3 protein: CASSFGLAHPDTQYF
D gene: .
V gene: TRBV7-9
J gene: TRBJ2-3
clone size: .

CDR3 DNA: TGTGCCAGCAGCGTAGATCGGGGAGAGCAGTACTTC
CDR3 protein: CASSVDRGEQYF
D gene: .
V gene: TRBV9
J gene: TRBJ2-7
clone size: .

CDR3 DNA: TGCGCCAGCAGCCCGACAGGGCTTTCCTACGAGCAGTACTTC
CDR3 protein: CASSPTGLSYEQYF
D gene: TRBD1
V gene: TRBV4-3
J gene: TRBJ2-7
clone size: .

CDR3 DNA: TGTGCCAGCACCGGGGACTCCTCGAACACCGGGGAGCTGTTTTTT
CDR3 protein: CASTGDSSNTGELFF
D gene: .
V gene: TRBV27
J gene: TRBJ2-2
clone size: .

CDR3 DNA: TGTGCCAGCTGGGCAGGGGACTATGGCTACACCTTC
CDR3 protein: CASWAGDYGYTF
D gene: .
V gene: TRBV6-6
J gene: TRBJ1-2
clone size: few

CDR3 DNA: TGTGCTAGTGGCTCAACCGGGACAACCTACGAGCAGTACTTC
CDR3 protein: CASGSTGTTYEQYF
D gene: .
V gene: TRBV12-5
J gene: TRBJ2-7
clone size: .

CDR3 DNA: TGTGCCAGCAGCTGGGACAGGAGTGGCTATGGCTACACCTTC
CDR3 protein: CASSWDRSGYGYTF
D gene: TRBD1
V gene: TRBV7-2
J gene: TRBJ1-2
clone size: .

CDR3 DNA: TGTGCCAGTAGTAGGACTAGCGGGAGTTACGAGCAGTACTTC
CDR3 protein: CASSRTSGSYEQYF
D gene: TRBD2
V gene: TRBV19
J gene: TRBJ2-7
clone size: .

CDR3 DNA: TGCGCCAGCAGCCAGGAGACAGGGGGTTCTGGGGAGCAGTACTTC
CDR3 protein: CASSQETGGSGEQYF
D gene: TRBD1
V gene: TRBV4-1
J gene: TRBJ2-7
clone size: once

CDR3 DNA: TGTGCCAGCAGCAAAGGGGCCGCAAGAAGCTCCTACAATGAGCAGTTCTTC
CDR3 protein: CASSKGAARSSYNEQFF
D gene: .
V gene: TRBV21-1
J gene: TRBJ2-1
clone size: .

CDR3 DNA: TGCGCCAGCAGCTTGGCCGACAGTAATAATTCACCCCTCCACTTT
CDR3 protein: CASSLADSNNSPLHF
D gene: .
V gene: TRBV5-1
J gene: TRBJ1-6
clone size: once

CDR3 DNA: TGTGCCTGGAGTGTAGGCGGCACTGAAGCTTTCTTT
CDR3 protein: CAWSVGGTEAFF
D gene: .
V gene: TRBV30
J gene: TRBJ1-1
clone size: .

CDR3 DNA: TGTGCCAGCAGCCACGGGGACTATCGGGATTCACCCCTCCACTTT
CDR3 protein: CASSHGDYRDSPLHF
D gene: .
V gene: TRBV14
J gene: TRBJ1-6
clone size: .

CDR3 DNA: TGTGCCAGCAGTCCCACTGGGGGCCATGGCTACACCTTC
CDR3 protein: CASSPTGGHGYTF
D gene: .
V gene: TRBV6-5
J gene: TRBJ1-2
clone size: .

CDR3 DNA: TGCGCCAGCAGCCAACAAGAGACCCAGTACTTC
CDR3 protein: CASSQQETQYF
D gene: .
V gene: TRBV5-1
J gene: TRBJ2-5
clone size: .

CDR3 DNA: TGTGCCAGCAGCTTCCAGGGGGCTGGAAACACCATATATTTT
CDR3 protein: CASSFQGAGNTIYF
D gene: TRBD1
V gene: TRBV7-9
J gene: TRBJ1-3
clone size: .

CDR3 DNA: TGTGCCAGCAGTGCAGCGGGCTTCCAAGAGACCCAGTACTTC
CDR3 protein: CASSAAGFQETQYF
D gene: .
V gene: TRBV7-9
J gene: TRBJ2-5
clone size: .

CDR3 DNA: TGTGCTAGTGGTTCTCCGCTCGGGGAGACCCAGTACTTC
CDR3 protein: CASGSPLGETQYF
D gene: .
V gene: TRBV12-5
J gene: TRBJ2-5
clone size: .

CDR3 DNA: TGCAGCGTTGGGAGAGCCCCCAATGAGCAGTTCTTC
CDR3 protein: CSVGRAPNEQFF
D gene: .
V gene: TRBV29-1
J gene: TRBJ2-1
clone size: .

CDR3 DNA: TGTGCCAGCAGCCTAGCAGACAGGGTGACTGAAGCTTTCTTT
CDR3 protein: CASSLADRVTEAFF
D gene: TRBD1
V gene: TRBV7-9
J gene: TRBJ1-1
clone size: .

CDR3 DNA: TGTGCCAGCAGCGTAGGGGACTCCAACACCGGGGAGCTGTTTTTT
CDR3 protein: CASSVGDSNTGELFF
D gene: .
V gene: TRBV9
J gene: TRBJ2-2
clone size: .

CDR3 DNA: TGCGCCAGCAGCCAAACTCGGCGGGGGGGCCCCCCAGATACGCAGTATTTT
CDR3 protein: CASSQTRRGGPPDTQYF
D gene: TRBD2
V gene: TRBV4-3
J gene: TRBJ2-3
clone size: .

CDR3 DNA: TGTGCCAGCAGCTACCGGGCTAGGGGGAATGAGCAGTTCTTC
CDR3 protein: CASSYRARGNEQFF
D gene: .
V gene: TRBV7-2
J gene: TRBJ2-1
clone size: .